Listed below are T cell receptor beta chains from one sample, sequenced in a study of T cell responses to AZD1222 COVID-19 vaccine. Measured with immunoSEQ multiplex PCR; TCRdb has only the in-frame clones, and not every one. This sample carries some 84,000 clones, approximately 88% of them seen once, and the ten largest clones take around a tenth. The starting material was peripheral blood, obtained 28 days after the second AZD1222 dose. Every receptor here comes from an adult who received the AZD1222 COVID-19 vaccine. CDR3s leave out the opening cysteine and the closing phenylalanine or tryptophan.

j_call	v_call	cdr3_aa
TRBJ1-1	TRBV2	ASRREKYTEAF
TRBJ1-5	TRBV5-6	ASSVLGQPQH
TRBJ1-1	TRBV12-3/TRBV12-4	ASTPLRATEAF
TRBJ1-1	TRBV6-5	ASRETGKDTEAF
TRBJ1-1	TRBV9	ASSVLGSTEAF
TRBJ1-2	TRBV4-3	ASSQEGRARGYT
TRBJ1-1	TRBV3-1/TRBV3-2	ASSQEVGSSLNTEAF
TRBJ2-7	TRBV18	ASSPKGDYEQY
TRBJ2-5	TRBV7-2	ASSPDRIGTQY
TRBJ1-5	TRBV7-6	ASSFYRGQPQH
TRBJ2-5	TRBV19	ASSIWTGGLETQY
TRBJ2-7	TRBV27	ASSLGGAGNYEQY
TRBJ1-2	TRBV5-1	ASRPNTGGEDYGYT